Described below is a single TCR beta chain sequence and its context. Its antigen is undetermined. V was clipped by 10 bases and J by 5 bases, with 24 bases between them. CDR3 length: 15 amino acids. CDR1 and CDR2 from the germline V gene are LNHDA and SQIVND (reference sequence). The sample originates from a study of cytomegalovirus exposure and HLA in healthy donors. Overall study findings and caveats: CMV serostatus was the sole immune exposure information available. One later analysis reportedly identified an Asian-associated ancestry cluster that showed fewer N-insertions than the approximately 700-donor mean. Earlier findings revealed that most TCR beta V segments proved productive either about 87% or about 30% of the time. V- and J-gene trimming in TCR beta was tied to a missense DCLRE1C variant by an analysis performed later.

The PCR contained 60 Vbeta and 13 Jbeta primers. Here immunoSEQ multiplex PCR was the method, and the copy in TCRdb shows in-frame clones only, minus some. Its table records roughly 69,000 clones. This receptor was taken from a woman in her twenties or thirties in good health and CMV-seronegative. The sample was PBMCs. The chain links TRBV19 to TRBJ2-7; possible D gene TRBD2, 7 bases. Written as DNA, the CDR3 is TGTGCCACCTCGAACTCGTGGGGAGGGGGAGACGAGCAGTACTTC. Translated, it gives CATSNSWGGGDEQYF.